The rows below give T cell receptor beta chains drawn from one sample of a study of CD8+ T cells in alopecia areata. Profiling relied on immunoSEQ multiplex PCR, and the TCRdb table lists in-frame clones only, not all of them. Of some 210,000 clones in the sample, around 66% were seen once. The material sequenced was CD4+ T cells sorted from blood, taken at approximately week 44, from a patient treated with tofacitinib. The source is a human donor with alopecia areata. CDR3s include the opening cysteine and the closing phenylalanine or tryptophan. A D gene is named only where the DNA matches it firmly. For some rows the clone size is stated as once, few or many, or as a class when expanded; others skip it.

clone_size: .
v_call: TRBV19
j_call: TRBJ1-6
d_call: TRBD1
cdr3_aa: CASSADRDSPLHF
cdr3_nt: TGTGCCAGTAGTGCCGACAGGGATTCACCCCTCCACTTT

clone_size: .
v_call: TRBV5-6
j_call: TRBJ1-6
d_call: TRBD1
cdr3_aa: CASSFKTTGNIDSPLHF
cdr3_nt: TGTGCCAGCAGCTTCAAGACGACAGGGAATATTGATTCACCCCTCCACTTT

clone_size: .
v_call: TRBV7-2
j_call: TRBJ2-3
d_call: .
cdr3_aa: CASSSTDTQYF
cdr3_nt: TGTGCCAGCAGCTCCACAGATACGCAGTATTTT

clone_size: .
v_call: TRBV7-9
j_call: TRBJ2-3
d_call: .
cdr3_aa: CASSSAWAGASTDTQYF
cdr3_nt: TGTGCCAGCAGTTCGGCGTGGGCGGGGGCCTCCACAGATACGCAGTATTTT

clone_size: .
v_call: TRBV6-6
j_call: TRBJ2-7
d_call: TRBD2
cdr3_aa: CASRKLAGDGEQYF
cdr3_nt: TGTGCCAGCAGGAAACTAGCGGGGGATGGAGAGCAGTACTTC

clone_size: .
v_call: TRBV25-1
j_call: TRBJ2-7
d_call: .
cdr3_aa: CASSELQGRGQYF
cdr3_nt: TGTGCCAGCAGTGAATTACAGGGTCGCGGACAGTACTTC

clone_size: few
v_call: TRBV9
j_call: TRBJ1-2
d_call: .
cdr3_aa: CASSVDSDGYTF
cdr3_nt: TGTGCCAGCAGCGTAGATTCAGATGGCTACACCTTC

clone_size: .
v_call: TRBV6-6
j_call: TRBJ1-2
d_call: TRBD1
cdr3_aa: CASSPGTGPYGYTF
cdr3_nt: TGTGCCAGCAGCCCCGGGACAGGGCCCTATGGCTACACCTTC

clone_size: .
v_call: TRBV5-1
j_call: TRBJ1-5
d_call: .
cdr3_aa: CASSPGPFNQPQHF
cdr3_nt: TGCGCCAGCAGCCCGGGACCTTTCAATCAGCCCCAGCATTTT

clone_size: once
v_call: TRBV15
j_call: TRBJ1-1
d_call: .
cdr3_aa: CATSRDLAQDAFF
cdr3_nt: TGTGCCACCAGCAGAGATCTCGCCCAGGATGCTTTCTTT

clone_size: .
v_call: TRBV2
j_call: TRBJ2-3
d_call: TRBD2
cdr3_aa: CASSSAGGLVDTQYF
cdr3_nt: TGTGCCAGCAGTTCAGCGGGGGGGCTAGTTGATACGCAGTATTTT

clone_size: .
v_call: TRBV2
j_call: TRBJ2-3
d_call: .
cdr3_aa: CASSQTDTQYF
cdr3_nt: TGTGCCAGCAGCCAAACAGATACGCAGTATTTT

clone_size: .
v_call: TRBV25-1
j_call: TRBJ2-7
d_call: .
cdr3_aa: CASSDQHSYEQYF
cdr3_nt: TGTGCCAGCAGTGATCAACACAGCTACGAGCAGTACTTC

clone_size: .
v_call: TRBV29-1
j_call: TRBJ1-1
d_call: .
cdr3_aa: CSVDKGTDTEAFF
cdr3_nt: TGCAGCGTTGACAAGGGTACGGACACTGAAGCTTTCTTT

clone_size: .
v_call: TRBV27
j_call: TRBJ1-4
d_call: TRBD1
cdr3_aa: CARQGKLFF
cdr3_nt: TGTGCCCGACAGGGGAAACTGTTTTTT

clone_size: .
v_call: TRBV11-2
j_call: TRBJ1-2
d_call: .
cdr3_aa: CASSLPGRLRGYTF
cdr3_nt: TGTGCCAGCAGCTTACCCGGTCGACTGAGGGGCTACACCTTC

clone_size: .
v_call: TRBV30
j_call: TRBJ2-3
d_call: .
cdr3_aa: CAWSVRDTQYF
cdr3_nt: TGTGCCTGGAGTGTACGGGATACGCAGTATTTT

clone_size: .
v_call: TRBV30
j_call: TRBJ1-1
d_call: .
cdr3_aa: CAWTGGGTQAFF
cdr3_nt: TGTGCCTGGACGGGGGGAGGCACACAGGCTTTCTTT

clone_size: .
v_call: TRBV4-1
j_call: TRBJ1-4
d_call: .
cdr3_aa: CASSQDHAPILFF
cdr3_nt: TGCGCCAGCAGCCAAGATCATGCACCGATTCTGTTTTTT

clone_size: .
v_call: TRBV5-1
j_call: TRBJ2-7
d_call: .
cdr3_aa: CASSDRNSYEQYF
cdr3_nt: TGCGCCAGCAGCGATAGGAACTCCTACGAGCAGTACTTC

clone_size: .
v_call: TRBV7-2
j_call: TRBJ1-1
d_call: TRBD1
cdr3_aa: CASSLTQGAGTEAFF
cdr3_nt: TGTGCCAGCAGCTTAACACAGGGGGCTGGCACTGAAGCTTTCTTT

clone_size: .
v_call: TRBV29-1
j_call: TRBJ2-3
d_call: .
cdr3_aa: CSVEGALTDTQYF
cdr3_nt: TGCAGCGTTGAAGGGGCACTAACAGATACGCAGTATTTT

clone_size: .
v_call: TRBV9
j_call: TRBJ2-1
d_call: TRBD2
cdr3_aa: CASSPGTSGDEQFF
cdr3_nt: TGTGCCAGCAGCCCCGGGACTAGCGGCGATGAGCAGTTCTTC

clone_size: .
v_call: TRBV30
j_call: TRBJ2-6
d_call: .
cdr3_aa: CAWTEGGANVLTF
cdr3_nt: TGTGCCTGGACAGAGGGGGGGGCCAACGTCCTGACTTTC

clone_size: .
v_call: TRBV29-1
j_call: TRBJ1-1
d_call: .
cdr3_aa: CSVVWNTEAFF
cdr3_nt: TGCAGCGTTGTGTGGAACACTGAAGCTTTCTTT

clone_size: .
v_call: TRBV5-6
j_call: TRBJ2-7
d_call: .
cdr3_aa: CASSAKGPSYEQYF
cdr3_nt: TGTGCCAGCAGCGCGAAGGGACCTTCCTACGAGCAGTACTTC

clone_size: .
v_call: TRBV14
j_call: TRBJ2-3
d_call: TRBD1
cdr3_aa: CASSQEGQGVFRSTDTQYF
cdr3_nt: TGTGCCAGCAGCCAAGAAGGACAGGGGGTCTTTCGGAGCACAGATACGCAGTATTTT

clone_size: .
v_call: TRBV18
j_call: TRBJ2-7
d_call: .
cdr3_aa: CASSPRQYEQYF
cdr3_nt: TGTGCCAGCTCACCACGACAGTACGAGCAGTACTTC

clone_size: .
v_call: TRBV30
j_call: TRBJ1-1
d_call: TRBD1
cdr3_aa: CAWSPQGASSAFF
cdr3_nt: TGTGCCTGGAGTCCCCAGGGGGCCTCATCAGCTTTCTTT

clone_size: .
v_call: TRBV29-1
j_call: TRBJ2-7
d_call: .
cdr3_aa: CSANSRAHEQYF
cdr3_nt: TGCAGCGCGAATTCGAGGGCCCACGAGCAGTACTTC

clone_size: .
v_call: TRBV30
j_call: TRBJ1-5
d_call: TRBD1
cdr3_aa: CAWSEVTGGLVGNQPQHF
cdr3_nt: TGTGCCTGGAGTGAGGTAACAGGGGGCCTAGTAGGCAATCAGCCCCAGCATTTT

clone_size: .
v_call: TRBV29-1
j_call: TRBJ1-1
d_call: .
cdr3_aa: CSVRDLGGNMDTEAFF
cdr3_nt: TGCAGCGTGAGGGACCTCGGTGGGAACATGGACACTGAAGCTTTCTTT

clone_size: .
v_call: TRBV6-6
j_call: TRBJ1-2
d_call: .
cdr3_aa: CASKLRDYTF
cdr3_nt: TGTGCCAGCAAGTTGAGAGACTACACCTTC

clone_size: few
v_call: TRBV4-3
j_call: TRBJ1-1
d_call: .
cdr3_aa: CASSQDGVGNTEAFF
cdr3_nt: TGCGCCAGCAGCCAAGATGGCGTGGGGAACACTGAAGCTTTCTTT

clone_size: .
v_call: TRBV30
j_call: TRBJ2-7
d_call: .
cdr3_aa: CAWSGTGKYYEQYF
cdr3_nt: TGTGCCTGGAGTGGAACAGGGAAATACTACGAGCAGTACTTC

clone_size: .
v_call: TRBV10-3
j_call: TRBJ2-1
d_call: TRBD2
cdr3_aa: CAISTTSGGHNEQFF
cdr3_nt: TGTGCCATCAGCACTACTAGCGGGGGCCACAATGAGCAGTTCTTC

clone_size: once
v_call: TRBV6-1
j_call: TRBJ2-7
d_call: .
cdr3_aa: CAGGTITSSEQYF
cdr3_nt: TGTGCCGGTGGTACGATAACTAGCTCGGAGCAGTACTTC

clone_size: .
v_call: TRBV4-3
j_call: TRBJ2-3
d_call: .
cdr3_aa: CASSLGTTSTDTQYF
cdr3_nt: TGCGCCAGCAGCCTGGGCACTACTAGCACAGATACGCAGTATTTT

clone_size: .
v_call: TRBV2
j_call: TRBJ2-1
d_call: .
cdr3_aa: CASSVGPLDNEQFF
cdr3_nt: TGTGCCAGCAGTGTAGGCCCTTTAGACAATGAGCAGTTCTTC

clone_size: .
v_call: TRBV28
j_call: TRBJ1-2
d_call: .
cdr3_aa: CASSPPSTGSFGYTF
cdr3_nt: TGTGCCAGCAGCCCCCCGTCCACAGGATCATTTGGCTACACCTTC

clone_size: .
v_call: TRBV29-1
j_call: TRBJ2-7
d_call: TRBD2
cdr3_aa: CSVGPGGLSSYEQYF
cdr3_nt: TGCAGCGTTGGGCCGGGGGGACTATCCTCCTACGAGCAGTACTTC

clone_size: few
v_call: TRBV29-1
j_call: TRBJ2-7
d_call: .
cdr3_aa: CSIDSWYSYEQYF
cdr3_nt: TGCAGCATCGATTCGTGGTACTCCTACGAGCAGTACTTC

clone_size: few
v_call: TRBV29-1
j_call: TRBJ2-1
d_call: .
cdr3_aa: CSVGPVLSDIVQFF
cdr3_nt: TGCAGCGTTGGTCCCGTCTTATCCGACATCGTGCAGTTCTTC

clone_size: few
v_call: TRBV4-1
j_call: TRBJ2-5
d_call: .
cdr3_aa: CASGGDISKETQYF
cdr3_nt: TGCGCCAGCGGGGGGGACATATCGAAAGAGACCCAGTACTTC

clone_size: .
v_call: TRBV29-1
j_call: TRBJ1-1
d_call: TRBD1
cdr3_aa: CSVEDYVRGPFMNTEAFF
cdr3_nt: TGCAGCGTTGAAGATTATGTCAGGGGGCCTTTTATGAACACTGAAGCTTTCTTT

clone_size: .
v_call: TRBV13
j_call: TRBJ2-6
d_call: .
cdr3_aa: CASIISGANVLTF
cdr3_nt: TGTGCCAGCATCATATCTGGGGCCAACGTCCTGACTTTC

clone_size: .
v_call: TRBV11-2
j_call: TRBJ2-2
d_call: .
cdr3_aa: CASSLGAGAYVNTGELFF
cdr3_nt: TGTGCCAGCAGCTTAGGGGCAGGGGCTTACGTGAACACCGGGGAGCTGTTTTTT

clone_size: .
v_call: TRBV27
j_call: TRBJ1-6
d_call: .
cdr3_aa: CASSPFDRRQSPLHF
cdr3_nt: TGTGCCAGCAGCCCCTTTGACCGACGGCAATCACCCCTCCACTTT

clone_size: .
v_call: TRBV15
j_call: TRBJ2-4
d_call: .
cdr3_aa: CATSRVGPAGDIQYF
cdr3_nt: TGTGCCACCAGCAGAGTCGGCCCCGCCGGGGACATTCAGTACTTC

clone_size: .
v_call: TRBV11-2
j_call: TRBJ2-6
d_call: .
cdr3_aa: CASSLAGSGANVLTF
cdr3_nt: TGTGCCAGCAGCTTAGCCGGCTCTGGGGCCAACGTCCTGACTTTC

clone_size: once
v_call: TRBV4-3
j_call: TRBJ2-2
d_call: TRBD2
cdr3_aa: CASSQEGGRNTGELFF
cdr3_nt: TGCGCCAGCAGCCAAGAAGGCGGGAGGAACACCGGGGAGCTGTTTTTT

clone_size: once
v_call: TRBV4-3
j_call: TRBJ2-2
d_call: .
cdr3_aa: CASSLLSSGELFF
cdr3_nt: TGCGCCAGCAGCCTACTTTCCAGCGGGGAGCTGTTTTTT

clone_size: .
v_call: TRBV23-1
j_call: TRBJ2-3
d_call: TRBD1
cdr3_aa: CAISRSGRTGFQQDTQYF
cdr3_nt: TGCGCCATCTCGAGAAGTGGTCGGACAGGGTTTCAACAAGATACGCAGTATTTT

clone_size: .
v_call: TRBV27
j_call: TRBJ2-4
d_call: .
cdr3_aa: CASSFGTGKNIQYF
cdr3_nt: TGTGCCAGCAGTTTCGGGACGGGAAAAAACATTCAGTACTTC

clone_size: .
v_call: TRBV27
j_call: TRBJ1-2
d_call: .
cdr3_aa: CASSLDYNRPEGYTF
cdr3_nt: TGTGCCAGCAGTTTAGACTATAACAGGCCAGAAGGCTACACCTTC